This T cell receptor (beta chain) was found in a study of patients and donors after allogeneic stem cell transplantation. A single record per CDR3 protein comes from TCRdb applying MiXCR to the RT-PCR reads. The table includes 150,000 to 200,000 distinct CDR3 sequences, approximately 28% detected once. J gave up 2 bases and V 2 bases, and 4 bases lay outside the gene matches. Germline CDR1 and CDR2: KGHDR and SFDVKD. CDR3 length: 15 residues. This clonotype has only a few counts. This chain links TRBV24-1 with TRBJ1-1; TRBD1 aligns across 7 bases. The sequenced sample consisted of blood, either unsorted or a sorted T cell fraction (not recorded which). This TCR was recovered from a human donor who was either an allogeneic HSCT recipient or a stem cell or donor lymphocyte infusion donor (not recorded which). It is not recorded whose cells these are; they may come from a transplant donor. The CDR3 sequence: CATSDSGTANTEAFF. Written as DNA, the CDR3 is TGTGCCACCAGTGATTCCGGGACAGCCAACACTGAAGCTTTCTTT.